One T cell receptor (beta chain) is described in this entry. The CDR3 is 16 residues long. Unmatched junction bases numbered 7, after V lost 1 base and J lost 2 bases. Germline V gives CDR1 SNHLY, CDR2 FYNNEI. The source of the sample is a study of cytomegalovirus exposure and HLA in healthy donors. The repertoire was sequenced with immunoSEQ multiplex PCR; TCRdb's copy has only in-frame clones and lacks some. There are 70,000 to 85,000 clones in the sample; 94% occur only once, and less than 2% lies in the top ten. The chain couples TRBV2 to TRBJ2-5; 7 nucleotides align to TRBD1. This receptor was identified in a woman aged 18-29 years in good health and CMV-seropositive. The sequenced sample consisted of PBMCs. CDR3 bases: TGTGCCAGCAGTGAAGACAGGGGAAGGGGTCAAGAGACCCAGTACTTC. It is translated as CASSEDRGRGQETQYF.